These 27 T cell receptor beta chains share one sample of origin, sequenced in a study. TCRdb recomputed calls from the 5' RACE reads with MiXCR, one row per CDR3 protein. The sample holds around 33,000 distinct CDR3 sequences, approximately 25% seen once. The sequencing sample was made of memory CD4+ T cells sorted from blood. Subset denoted: memory CD4+ T cells, CD4+CD45RO+CD25-. Source of these receptors: a female donor with breast cancer.

This clonotype was recorded only once. A read error may produce the germline difference seen at one junction end. V is TRBV12-3 or TRBV12-4 and J is TRBJ2-1; 7 bases fit TRBD2. There are 15 residues in the CDR3. The CDR3 DNA is TGTGCCAGCAGTTTACGGCTAGCGGTCTACTATGAGCAGTGCTTC. Its protein is CASSLRLAVYYEQCF.

The V call is TRBV7-3, the J call TRBJ2-2, with D perhaps TRBD2 (6 bases). The CDR3 extends over 13 amino acids. Trimming stripped 6 bases from V and 4 bases from J, with 9 bases between. Germline CDR1 is SGHTA and CDR2 is FQGTGA. CDR3 protein: CASRIGGTGELFF. CDR3 in DNA: TGTGCCAGCAGGATCGGGGGCACCGGGGAGCTGTTTTTT.

This clonotype turned up a few times. The V and J genes are TRBV6-1 and TRBJ1-1; D unresolved. The CDR3 has 16 residues. Trimming stripped 4 bases from V and 3 bases from J, with 18 bases between. The germline V gene encodes CDR1 MNHNS and CDR2 SASEGT. The CDR3 protein is CASSGDYRVVHTEAFF. The CDR3 nucleotides read TGTGCCAGCAGTGGGGATTATCGTGTGGTTCACACTGAAGCTTTCTTT.

This clonotype is labeled medium-sized. The J gene is TRBJ2-7, the V gene TRBV6-2 or TRBV6-3; TRBD2 aligns across 10 bases. The CDR3 sequence is 17 residues long. Per germline, CDR1 MNHEY and CDR2 SVGEGT. After removal of 5 bases from V and 2 bases from J, the junction contained 12 bases not matched to a gene. CDR3 sequence (DNA): TGTGCCAGCAGTAAAGGACTAGCGGACTACCAAGCCTACGAGCAGTACTTC. Its translation is CASSKGLADYQAYEQYF.

This clonotype was observed a handful of times. This chain connects TRBV24-1 to TRBJ2-5, with 10 bases lining up with TRBD1. V was clipped by 5 bases and J by 4 bases; unmatched bases: 3. Germline CDR1 is KGHDR and CDR2 is SFDVKD. The CDR3 loop spans 14 amino acids. The DNA of the CDR3 is TGTGCCACCAGTGCCGGGACAGGGGCAGAGACCCAGTACTTC. Translating gives CATSAGTGAETQYF.

This clonotype is labeled as medium-sized (0.01 to 0.1%). V gene TRBV6-5 combines with J gene TRBJ2-7; TRBD2 matches 7 bases. Germline loops: CDR1 MNHEY, CDR2 SVGAGI. J lost 1 base, V lost 0 bases, and 6 bases had no gene match. The CDR3 covers 16 residues. In nucleotides, the CDR3 is TGTGCCAGCAGTTACTCGAGGGAGGGAGCATCCTACGAGCAGTACTTC. Protein sequence: CASSYSREGASYEQYF.

The rearrangement uses TRBV11-1 and TRBJ2-7; no reliable D call. Per germline, CDR1 SGHAT and CDR2 FQDESV (reference sequence). V was shortened by 5 bases and J by 0 bases, with 14 bases between the two germline ends. The CDR3 loop spans 15 amino acids. CDR3 region: CASSVGRTLSYEQYF. CDR3 bases: TGTGCCAGCAGCGTGGGCAGGACCCTCTCCTACGAGCAGTACTTC.

A few counts support this clonotype. Sequence at one end of the junction differs from germline and may be a read error. This chain connects TRBV5-1 to TRBJ2-7, with D perhaps TRBD1 or TRBD2 (6 bases each). The CDR3 totals 14 residues. CDR1 is SGHRS, CDR2 YFSETQ, per germline. The CDR3 spells CASSSTGGGHERYF. CDR3 coding DNA: TGCGCCAGCAGCTCAACCGGAGGGGGACACGAGCGGTACTTC.

This clonotype has a handful of counts. V usage is TRBV29-1 and J usage is TRBJ2-7; D gene uncertain. The CDR3 spans 13 residues. The ends were cut back, 0 bases at V and 1 base at J, with 7 bases in the middle. Germline V gene lookup returns CDR1 SQVTM and CDR2 ANQGSEA. The DNA for the CDR3 is TGCAGCGTTGAAGATAATAAGTCCTACGAGCAGTACTTC. The encoded protein is CSVEDNKSYEQYF.

Remarks on this clonotype: A read error may be the cause here, since a much bigger clone is one base away. V and J are TRBV28 and TRBJ2-1; tentatively, D is TRBD2 (6 bases). The V gene's germline CDR1 is MDHEN and CDR2 SYDVKM. The CDR3 runs 13 residues. CDR3 bases: TGTGCCGGCAGTTTAGGGACTTACAATGAGCAGTTCTTC. It translates to CAGSLGTYNEQFF. The entire variable domain, with the rest obtained from reference TRBV28 and TRBJ2-1, is as follows: DVKVTQSSRYLVKRTGEKVFLECVQDMDHENMFWYRQDPGLGLRLIYFSYDVKMKEKGDIPEGYSVSREKKERFSLILESASTNQTSMYLCAGSLGTYNEQFFGPGTRLTVL.

The rearrangement uses TRBV5-1 and TRBJ2-2; 9 positions match TRBD1. CDR3 length equals 16 residues. Germline V gene sequence: CDR1 SGHRS, CDR2 YFSETQ. Unmatched junction bases numbered 9, after V lost 3 bases and J lost 6 bases. The CDR3 sequence is CASSSFTGGAAGELFF. As DNA, the CDR3 is TGCGCCAGCAGCTCTTTCACAGGGGGCGCCGCCGGGGAGCTGTTTTTT.

V and J are TRBV4-3 and TRBJ1-5, with 7 bases lining up with TRBD1. This CDR3 has 13 residues. With V trimmed by 1 base and J by 10 bases, 4 bases remained unmatched. From germline, CDR1 is LGHNA and CDR2 YSLEER. In DNA, the CDR3 is TGCGCCAGCAGCCAAGTCCAGGGGGAACCCCAGCATTTT. Translated, it gives CASSQVQGEPQHF.

This clonotype was seen at least ten times. The V gene is TRBV28, the J gene TRBJ2-7; 8 bases are a match to TRBD1. Looked up from germline, CDR1 is MDHEN and CDR2 is SYDVKM. CDR3 length equals 15 residues. The trim removed 6 bases at V and 0 bases at J, leaving 7 bases unmatched. The DNA of the CDR3 is TGTGCCAGCAGACCGGGACAGGCATACTCCTACGAGCAGTACTTC. As protein: CASRPGQAYSYEQYF. The variable domain in full, completed from reference TRBV28 and TRBJ2-7, reads DVKVTQSSRYLVKRTGEKVFLECVQDMDHENMFWYRQDPGLGLRLIYFSYDVKMKEKGDIPEGYSVSREKKERFSLILESASTNQTSMYLCASRPGQAYSYEQYFGPGTRLTVT.

The chain couples TRBV4-1 to TRBJ2-1; tentative D call: TRBD2 (6 bases). The CDR3 is 14 residues long. Germline CDR1 is MGHRA and CDR2 is YSYEKL. V was trimmed by 0 bases and J by 8 bases, leaving 11 bases between them. CDR3 residues: CASSQDGRGYEQFF. As DNA, the CDR3 is TGCGCCAGCAGCCAAGATGGGCGGGGATATGAGCAGTTCTTC.

The table lists this clonotype with a few counts. The rearrangement uses TRBV5-4 and TRBJ1-3; no clear D gene. V lost 6 bases, J lost 4 bases, and 14 bases lay in between. CDR1 SGHNT and CDR2 YYREEE come from the germline V gene (reference sequence). The CDR3 has 14 residues. CDR3 DNA: TGTGCCAGCATGGCGGGCCTTCAGGGAAACACCATATATTTT. Its translation is CASMAGLQGNTIYF.

As to this clonotype: This may be a read error: a much more frequent sequence differs by one nucleotide. The chain is built from TRBV24-1 and TRBJ2-7, with D unresolved. The V gene's germline CDR1 is KGHDR and CDR2 SFDVKD. Trimming stripped 3 bases from V and 2 bases from J, with 10 bases between. The CDR3 contains 14 residues. CDR3 region: CATSDTDHAYEQYF. DNA for the CDR3: TGTGCCACCAGTGATACGGACCATGCCTACGAGCAGTACTTC.

Note on this clonotype: This CDR3 fails to terminate in the conserved phenylalanine or tryptophan, so it likely reflects a read error. The genes are TRBV5-5 and TRBJ2-1, with D possibly called TRBD1 or TRBD2 (6 bases each). The CDR3 length is 15 residues. Trimming stripped 0 bases from V and 4 bases from J, with 11 bases between. Per germline, CDR1 SGHKS and CDR2 YYEKEE (reference sequence). CDR3 amino acids: CASSLVGGKYNEQFV. For the CDR3, the DNA is TGTGCCAGCAGCTTGGTAGGGGGGAAATACAATGAGCAGTTCGTC.

The V call is TRBV6-2 or TRBV6-3, the J call TRBJ2-7; TRBD2 agrees at 7 bases. The CDR3 contains 13 residues. The germline V gene encodes CDR1 MNHEY and CDR2 SVGEGT. After removal of 7 bases from V and 3 bases from J, the junction contained 6 bases not matched to a gene. This chain's CDR3 is CASTPAGFYEQYF. CDR3 nucleotides: TGTGCCAGCACTCCAGCGGGGTTCTACGAGCAGTACTTC.

This clonotype was picked up a small number of times. J is TRBJ2-1 and V is TRBV13, with 8 bases identical to TRBD2. This CDR3 has 16 amino acids. Trimming took 0 bases from V and 2 from J; bases not matched to a gene: 3. In germline, CDR1 is PRHDT, CDR2 FYEKMQ (reference sequence). CDR3: CASSLGIAGTYNEQFF. DNA of the CDR3: TGTGCCAGCAGCTTAGGAATAGCGGGAACCTACAATGAGCAGTTCTTC.

This clonotype is classed as medium-sized. CDR3: CASSPGQGSTEAFF. Here the CDR3 DNA reads TGCGCCAGCAGCCCTGGTCAGGGCAGCACTGAAGCTTTCTTT. V usage is TRBV5-1 and J usage is TRBJ1-1, with TRBD1 as a possible D gene (5 bases). Trimming pared 4 bases from V and 4 bases from J, leaving 14 bases between. Germline assignment: CDR1 SGHRS and CDR2 YFSETQ. This CDR3 has 14 amino acids.

Comment on this clonotype: At one end, the junction sequence differs from germline, possibly due to a read error. This chain uses TRBV7-9 with TRBJ1-6; the D gene is possibly TRBD1 (6 bases). The CDR3 is made up of 15 amino acids. Germline V gives CDR1 SEHNR, CDR2 FQNEAQ (reference sequence). The CDR3 nucleotides read TGTGCCAGCAGCGGGCAGGGGTTTCAAAATTCACCCCTCTACTTT. This codes for CASSGQGFQNSPLYF.

This clonotype was detected ten times or more. The chain carries TRBV27 and TRBJ2-1; D remains unclear. Germline values: CDR1 MNHEY, CDR2 SMNVEV (reference sequence). This CDR3 is 11 amino acids long. With 9 bases removed from V and 7 bases from J, the gap between germline ends came to 10 bases. This CDR3 reads CASSSGNEQFF. The CDR3 nucleotides read TGTGCCAGTTCCTCGGGTAATGAGCAGTTCTTC.

This chain connects TRBV4-1 to TRBJ2-3; weak D call: TRBD1 (6 bases). The CDR3 loop spans 18 amino acids. The V end was cut by 1 base, the J end by 5 bases, with 22 bases between. Germline V lookup: CDR1 MGHRA, CDR2 YSYEKL. The CDR3 DNA sequence: TGCGCCAGCAGCCAAGGAGCTGCCAGGGGCCTTAACAGAGATACGCAGTATTTT. This translates into CASSQGAARGLNRDTQYF.

This clonotype was seen a few times. J is TRBJ1-6 and V is TRBV27; no clear D. With 3 bases removed from V and 6 bases from J, the gap between germline ends came to 12 bases. CDR3 length: 15 amino acids. CDR1 and CDR2 from the germline V gene are MNHEY and SMNVEV (reference sequence). The CDR3 spells CASSFVRSANSPLHF. For the CDR3, the DNA is TGTGCCAGCAGTTTCGTTAGGTCGGCTAATTCACCCCTCCACTTT.

Comments on this clonotype: A much larger clone lies a single base off, so this may be a read error. The V call is TRBV7-3, the J call TRBJ2-3, with D tentatively TRBD2 (6 bases). This CDR3 has 15 residues. Germline V gene data show CDR1 as SGHTA and CDR2 as FQGTGA. CDR3 sequence reads: CASSPPGVSTDTRYF. The CDR3, as DNA: TGTGCCAGCAGCCCCCCGGGAGTCAGTACAGATACGCGGTATTTT.

This clonotype appeared many times. The chain employs TRBV27 and TRBJ2-7; no definite D call. Germline CDR1 and CDR2: MNHEY and SMNVEV (reference sequence). V was cut by 2 bases and J by 1 base, with 9 bases left in between. The CDR3 sequence is 14 residues long. This CDR3 is CASSLGDGSYEQYF. The CDR3 DNA follows: TGTGCCAGCAGTTTAGGAGACGGATCCTACGAGCAGTACTTC.

This clonotype was picked up a small number of times. The chain combines TRBV6-2 or TRBV6-3 with TRBJ2-1; 8 bases agree with TRBD1. This CDR3 has 15 residues. V lost 7 bases to trimming and J lost 2 bases; unmatched junction nucleotides: 7. CDR1 is MNHEY and CDR2 is SVGEGT in the germline V gene. Here the CDR3 reads CASTEVTGAYNEQFF. The CDR3 DNA reads as TGTGCCAGCACTGAGGTGACAGGGGCCTACAATGAGCAGTTCTTC.